These T cell receptor beta chains were read from a single sample in a study of T-cell reconstitution after alpha-beta-depleted transplantation in children. TCRdb itself ran the PCR reads through MiXCR, one entry per CDR3 protein. There are approximately 500,000 distinct CDR3 sequences in the sample; 25% to 30% occur only once, and about 35% lies in the top ten. The source material was PBMCs, sampled before TCRalphabeta/CD19-depleted stem cell transplant. These TCRs come from a boy in the first two years of life with Wiskott-Aldrich syndrome, due to receive a stem cell transplant. Both conserved end residues are part of each CDR3. A D gene is named only where the DNA matches it firmly. A clone size is listed for some rows: how often the clone was seen (once, few, many), or a class if it is expanded.

>TRBJ2-4|-|many|TRBV11-2|15
TGTGCCAGCAGCCCAGAACGGGCAGGACAAAACATTCAGTACTTC
CASSPERAGQNIQYF
>TRBJ2-1|TRBD2|few|TRBV5-1|16
TGCGCCAGCAGCCTCAGCGCGGGAGGGTCGGGCAATGAGCAGTTCTTC
CASSLSAGGSGNEQFF
>TRBJ1-5|-|few|TRBV20-1|13
TGCAGTGCTAGAGCATCGGGGGTTCAGCCCCAGCATTTT
CSARASGVQPQHF
>TRBJ1-5|-|few|TRBV2|13
TGTGCCAGCAGTGTTGGGCAGAAGGAGCCCCAGCATTTT
CASSVGQKEPQHF
>TRBJ2-5|TRBD2|-|TRBV5-1|17
TGCGCCAGCAGCTTGGAAGTAGCGGGAGGATTTGAAGAGACCCAGTACTTC
CASSLEVAGGFEETQYF
>TRBJ2-1|TRBD2|-|TRBV10-3|14
TGTGCCATCAAAGGGACTAGCGGGATTAATGAGCAGTTCTTC
CAIKGTSGINEQFF
>TRBJ1-2|-|few|TRBV14|14
TGTGCCAGCAGCCAAGTAAGAGGGCGGCAAGGCTACACCTTC
CASSQVRGRQGYTF
>TRBJ2-2|-|few|TRBV11-1|15
TGTGCCAGCAGCTTAAGGGGGTTCAACACCGGGGAGCTGTTTTTT
CASSLRGFNTGELFF
>TRBJ2-1|-|few|TRBV11-2|15
TGTGCCAGCAGCTTCCGGTTTAGCGGCTACAATGAGCAGTTCTTC
CASSFRFSGYNEQFF
>TRBJ2-7|-|few|TRBV20-1|14
TGCAGTGCTAGAGATTGGGTTGAGACCTACGAGCAGTACTTC
CSARDWVETYEQYF
>TRBJ2-3|-|-|TRBV5-6|13
TGTGCCAGCAGCTCGGACGGCACAGATACGCAGTATTTT
CASSSDGTDTQYF
>TRBJ2-7|-|few|TRBV10-3|13
TGTGCCATCAGTATTCTCGATACCTACGAGCAGTACTTC
CAISILDTYEQYF
>TRBJ2-3|-|few|TRBV5-1|15
TGCGCCAGCAGCTTGGAATCGACCCGCACAGATACGCAGTATTTT
CASSLESTRTDTQYF
>TRBJ1-1|-|few|TRBV5-1|14
TGCGCCAGCATCGGGGGACACCTGAACACTGAAGCTTTCTTT
CASIGGHLNTEAFF
>TRBJ2-7|-|few|TRBV5-5|14
TGTGCCAGCAGCTTGAGACAGGTCTCCTACGAGCAGTACTTC
CASSLRQVSYEQYF
>TRBJ1-5|-|few|TRBV27|14
TGTGCCAGCGGACTACACTTTAGCAATCAGCCCCAGCATTTT
CASGLHFSNQPQHF
>TRBJ2-4|TRBD1|-|TRBV27|15
TGTGCCAGCAGTCTAACAGGGGGACCCAAAAACATTCAGTACTTC
CASSLTGGPKNIQYF
>TRBJ1-3|-|-|TRBV7-9|16
TGTGCCAGCAGCTTAGTTGCGCCAGGGAATGGAAACACCATATATTTT
CASSLVAPGNGNTIYF
>TRBJ1-4|-|-|TRBV6-1|15
TGTGCCAGCAGTGAAGTGGCGGAACTTAATGAAAAACTGTTTTTT
CASSEVAELNEKLFF
>TRBJ1-5|TRBD1|-|TRBV7-8|16
TGTGCCAGCAGCTTAGGACAGGGATTGGGCAATCAGCCCCAGCATTTT
CASSLGQGLGNQPQHF
>TRBJ2-1|TRBD2|few|TRBV30|12
TGTGCCTGGAGGGGACTAGCGGGAATGTGGTTCTTC
CAWRGLAGMWFF
>TRBJ2-3|TRBD2|-|TRBV6-1|15
TGTGCCAGCAGGCTAGCGGGAGGGCCGAGAGATACGCAGTATTTT
CASRLAGGPRDTQYF
>TRBJ2-1|-|few|TRBV11-2|17
TGTGCCAGCAGCTTAGACCTCCAGCGGAACCTCTACAATGAGCAGTTCTTC
CASSLDLQRNLYNEQFF
>TRBJ2-1|TRBD2|-|TRBV20-1|16
TGCAGTGCTAGAGATCTAGCGGGAGGGCGCTACAATGAGCAGTTCTTC
CSARDLAGGRYNEQFF
>TRBJ2-7|TRBD1|-|TRBV29-1|13
TGCAGCGTGCGGACAGGGGGCTGGTACGAGCAGTACTTC
CSVRTGGWYEQYF
>TRBJ1-1|TRBD1|-|TRBV5-1|13
TGCGCCAGCAGCCTGACAGGGGCCCAGGGGGCTTTCTTT
CASSLTGAQGAFF
>TRBJ2-7|TRBD2|many|TRBV5-1|14
TGCGCCAGCAGCCTTCGGGCGGGAGCCTACGAGCAGTACTTC
CASSLRAGAYEQYF
>TRBJ1-5|TRBD1|-|TRBV15|15
TGTGCCACCAGCAGAATTCAGGGGGCGCATCAGCCCCAGCATTTT
CATSRIQGAHQPQHF
>TRBJ2-1|TRBD2|few|TRBV10-3|14
TGTGCCATCAGGCTGACAGCGGCGGGGGGTGAGCAGTTCTTC
CAIRLTAAGGEQFF
>TRBJ2-1|TRBD2|-|TRBV5-1|13
TGCGCCAGCACTGGTAGCGGGAGCCATGAGCAGTTCTTC
CASTGSGSHEQFF
>TRBJ2-1|-|once|TRBV20-1|15
TGCAGTGCTAGAGCTGTGGGACTCCTCTACAATGAGCAGTTCTTC
CSARAVGLLYNEQFF
>TRBJ1-2|-|-|TRBV28|15
TGTGCCACCAACCCGCAGGGGAACCTACTCTATGGCTACACCTTC
CATNPQGNLLYGYTF
>TRBJ2-1|TRBD2|few|TRBV29-1|14
TGCAGCGTGGGAGCGGGAGGGATCTACAATGAGCAGTTCTTC
CSVGAGGIYNEQFF
>TRBJ2-1|TRBD1|few|TRBV7-9|16
TGTGCCAGCAGCACGCGACAGGGTCTGGGAAACAATGAGCAGTTCTTC
CASSTRQGLGNNEQFF
>TRBJ2-3|-|-|TRBV4-2|19
TGTGCCAGCAGCCCCGGTTGGCGCGGGCTTACCTCTAGCACAGATACGCAGTATTTT
CASSPGWRGLTSSTDTQYF
>TRBJ1-1|-|-|TRBV11-2|13
TGTGCCAGCAGCTCAAAGCGCAGGGCGGAAGCTTTCTTT
CASSSKRRAEAFF
>TRBJ2-2|-|-|TRBV5-1|16
TGCGCCAGCAGCTTGGCCTTAGCGGTCAACACCGGGGAGCTGTTTTTT
CASSLALAVNTGELFF
>TRBJ1-6|-|few|TRBV10-3|16
TGTGCCATCAGTGCCGGGGGAACAGGGAGATATTCACCCCTCCACTTT
CAISAGGTGRYSPLHF
>TRBJ2-7|-|-|TRBV15|14
TGTGCCACCAGCAGAGCGTCCGAGGCCTACGAGCAGTACTTC
CATSRASEAYEQYF
>TRBJ1-5|TRBD1|few|TRBV7-2|14
TGTGCCAGCAGCGATCGACAGGGAAATCAGCCCCAGCATTTT
CASSDRQGNQPQHF
>TRBJ2-6|-|-|TRBV20-1|16
TGCAGTGCCATGGGACGGGCGAGCTCTGGGGCCAACGTCCTGACTTTC
CSAMGRASSGANVLTF
>TRBJ2-1|TRBD1|few|TRBV24-1|14
TGTGCCACCAGTGAAACAGGGGAAGACAATGAGCAGTTCTTC
CATSETGEDNEQFF
>TRBJ2-7|TRBD1|once|TRBV14|17
TGTGCCAGCAGCCAATCAAAGGGGGACAGGGGACGACACGAGCAGTACTTC
CASSQSKGDRGRHEQYF
>TRBJ2-5|-|-|TRBV5-1|13
TGCGCCAGCAGTAAAAGCCACGTAGAGACCCAGTACTTC
CASSKSHVETQYF
>TRBJ2-5|-|many|TRBV5-1|14
TGCGCCAGCAGCTTGCGGTGGGACGGAGAGACCCAGTACTTC
CASSLRWDGETQYF
>TRBJ2-2|-|-|TRBV4-2|16
TGTGCCAGCAGCCAACAACTTAGCGGGAACACCGGGGAGCTGTTTTTT
CASSQQLSGNTGELFF
>TRBJ2-7|-|few|TRBV7-9|14
TGTGCCAGCAGCTTCAGTAGCCGATCCTACGAGCAGTACTTC
CASSFSSRSYEQYF
>TRBJ2-2|-|many|TRBV9|16
TGTGCCAGCAGCGTAGAGTGGCGAGGGTACACCGGGGAGCTGTTTTTT
CASSVEWRGYTGELFF
>TRBJ2-7|-|few|TRBV5-1|17
TGCGCCAGCAGCTTATCCGCCTTAGGAGCGACGCGATCCGAGCAGTACTTC
CASSLSALGATRSEQYF
>TRBJ1-1|-|few|TRBV5-1|16
TGCGCCAGCAGCTCCGCGACCGAACTTTTAAACACTGAAGCTTTCTTT
CASSSATELLNTEAFF
>TRBJ2-7|TRBD2|-|TRBV2|13
TGTGCCAGCACCCCGACTAGCACCTACGAGCAGTACTTC
CASTPTSTYEQYF
>TRBJ2-7|-|-|TRBV27|13
TGTGCCAGCAGGCGGACAGCTCAATACGAGCAGTACTTC
CASRRTAQYEQYF
>TRBJ2-1|-|-|TRBV12-3/TRBV12-4|13
TGTGCCAGCAGTTCAGGGGTTATCGCTGAGCAGTTCTTC
CASSSGVIAEQFF